A single sample gave rise to the 23 T cell receptor beta chains below, sequenced in a study of blood T cell repertoires in COVID-19. Profiling relied on immunoSEQ multiplex PCR, and the TCRdb table lists in-frame clones only, not all of them. Among tens of thousands of clones listed, more than 80% were seen once. Sample: peripheral blood. These receptors all come from a woman in her sixties or seventies with acute or convalescent COVID-19.

The chain joins TRBV11-2 to TRBJ2-5, with 11 bases identical to TRBD2. Germline CDR1 is SGHAT and CDR2 is FQNNGV. J lost 7 bases, V lost 8 bases, and 6 bases had no gene match. The CDR3 runs 13 residues. In DNA form, the CDR3 reads TGTGCCAGCCTTCTAGCGGGGGGCCGGACCCAGTACTTC. Amino acid sequence: CASLLAGGRTQYF. Using reference TRBV11-2 and TRBJ2-5 for the parts outside the CDR3, the full variable domain is EAGVAQSPRYKIIEKRQSVAFWCNPISGHATLYWYQQILGQGPKLLIQFQNNGVVDDSQLPKDRFSAERLKGVDSTLKIQPAKLEDSAVYLCASLLAGGRTQYFGPGTRLLVL.

The J gene is TRBJ2-2, the V gene TRBV6-5; the match to TRBD2 covers 13 bases. Trimming cost V 7 bases and J 6 bases; bases outside gene matches: 5. In germline, CDR1 is MNHEY, CDR2 SVGAGI. This CDR3 is 15 amino acids long. Here the CDR3 reads CASKQTSGRAGELFF. As DNA, the CDR3 is TGTGCCAGCAAACAAACTAGCGGGAGGGCCGGGGAGCTGTTTTTT.

This clone was seen just once. The V and J genes are TRBV5-4 and TRBJ2-7; TRBD1 aligns across 9 bases. V lost 4 bases to trimming and J lost 3 bases; unmatched junction nucleotides: 11. Germline V CDR1 and CDR2: SGHNT, YYREEE (reference sequence). CDR3 length: 16 amino acids. CDR3 in DNA: TGTGCCAGCAGCGCTGCCGGGACAGGGCCTCTCTACGAGCAGTACTTC. Translation: CASSAAGTGPLYEQYF.

The rearrangement uses TRBV10-3 and TRBJ2-7; 7 positions agree with TRBD2. Per germline, CDR1 ENHRY and CDR2 SYGVKD. The junction had 10 bases not matched to a gene; V was cut back by 3 bases and J by 5 bases. CDR3 length: 15 residues. The CDR3 nucleotides read TGTGCCATCAGTGAAAGGGGCGGGAGAAACAACGAGCAGTACTTC. Encoded protein: CAISERGGRNNEQYF.

This clone is a singleton in its sample. This sequence joins TRBV19 and TRBJ2-3, with TRBD2 matching over 11 bases. The CDR3 contains 15 residues. V lost 7 bases, J lost 5 bases, and 8 bases stayed unmatched. CDR1 and CDR2 (germline): LNHDA, SQIVND (reference sequence). In nucleotides, the CDR3 is TGTGCCAGTACCACCGGACTAGCGGGTTTAGATACGCAGTATTTT. It yields the protein CASTTGLAGLDTQYF.

The chain joins TRBV5-6 to TRBJ2-3; 8 bases are shared with TRBD1. With 3 bases clipped from V and 1 base from J, the junction kept 16 bases outside the gene matches. The CDR3 contains 19 residues. Germline V gene sequence: CDR1 SGHDT, CDR2 YYEEEE. In DNA form, the CDR3 reads TGTGCCAGCAGCTCGCAAATCTTTACAGGGGGAATTCGCACAGATACGCAGTATTTT. It encodes CASSSQIFTGGIRTDTQYF. Filled out from reference TRBV5-6 and TRBJ2-3, the complete variable domain reads DAGVTQSPTHLIKTRGQQVTLRCSPKSGHDTVSWYQQALGQGPQFIFQYYEEEERQRGNFPDRFSGHQFPNYSSELNVNALLLGDSALYLCASSSQIFTGGIRTDTQYFGPGTRLTVL.

The chain combines TRBV5-1 with TRBJ2-3; maybe TRBD2 (6 bases). Trimming removed 4 bases at V and 0 bases at J, with 15 bases between. CDR3 length: 16 amino acids. Per the germline V gene, CDR1 is SGHRS and CDR2 is YFSETQ. The CDR3 coding sequence is TGCGCCAGCAGCACAACCGGGACTGCTAGCACAGATACGCAGTATTTT. Translated: CASSTTGTASTDTQYF. The entire variable domain, with the rest obtained from reference TRBV5-1 and TRBJ2-3, is as follows: KAGVTQTPRYLIKTRGQQVTLSCSPISGHRSVSWYQQTPGQGLQFLFEYFSETQRNKGNFPGRFSGRQFSNSRSEMNVSTLELGDSALYLCASSTTGTASTDTQYFGPGTRLTVL.

This clone was seen just once. The V gene is TRBV7-3, the J gene TRBJ2-7; 9 nucleotides agree with TRBD1. Unmatched junction bases numbered 13, after V lost 5 bases and J lost 5 bases. CDR3 length equals 16 residues. Germline loops: CDR1 SGHTA, CDR2 FQGTGA. The CDR3, as DNA: TGTGCCAGCAGCGAAACAACCGGGACAGGGAACCACGAGCAGTACTTC. Translated: CASSETTGTGNHEQYF.

The V gene is TRBV6-2 or TRBV6-3, the J gene TRBJ2-2; TRBD2 agrees at 7 bases. The CDR3 spans 18 residues. Germline V gene sequence: CDR1 MNHEY, CDR2 SVGEGT. Losses at the gene ends were 1 base for V and 0 bases for J; bases not matched to a gene: 8. The CDR3 loop is CASSYYRLGGSNTGELFF. CDR3 nucleotides: TGTGCCAGCAGTTACTATAGATTGGGGGGGTCGAACACCGGGGAGCTGTTTTTT.

A single count supports this clone. The chain carries TRBV19 and TRBJ2-1; D unresolved. The V gene lost 3 bases and the J gene lost 6 bases, with 9 bases spanning the gap. Germline values: CDR1 LNHDA, CDR2 SQIVND (reference sequence). CDR3 length: 13 residues. CDR3 nucleotide sequence: TGTGCCAGTAGTATTGGAGTGGGCAATGAGCAGTTCTTC. Protein: CASSIGVGNEQFF.

The DNA of the CDR3 is TGTGCCAGCAACCGAAGCGGGGATTACACAGATACGCAGTATTTT. Translation gives CASNRSGDYTDTQYF. J is TRBJ2-3 and V is TRBV6-5, with 7 bases fitting TRBD2. The V gene end was trimmed by 7 bases and the J gene end by 2 bases; junction bases not matched to a gene: 9. The V gene's germline CDR1 is MNHEY and CDR2 SVGAGI. This CDR3 spans 15 amino acids.

The rearrangement links TRBV7-6 to TRBJ2-5, with 11 bases matching TRBD1. The V gene end was trimmed by 7 bases and the J gene end by 5 bases; junction bases not matched to a gene: 12. Germline V gene data show CDR1 as SGHVS and CDR2 as FNYEAQ. The CDR3 loop spans 16 amino acids. The CDR3 sequence: CASTRSGTGGRETQYF. The CDR3, as DNA: TGTGCCAGCACCCGCTCCGGGACAGGGGGAAGGGAGACCCAGTACTTC.

This clone was seen just once. J is TRBJ2-7 and V is TRBV7-2; weak D call: TRBD2 (7 bases). The ends were cut back, 5 bases at V and 0 bases at J, with 14 bases in the middle. Germline lookup yields CDR1 SGHTA and CDR2 FQGNSA. The CDR3 totals 15 residues. CDR3 sequence reads: CASSPGGPLSYEQYF. CDR3 DNA: TGTGCCAGCAGCCCGGGGGGCCCTCTCTCCTACGAGCAGTACTTC.

The CDR3 DNA follows: TGTGCCAGCAGCCCTGGGACAGGGGCCCGCACAGATACGCAGTATTTT. Protein sequence: CASSPGTGARTDTQYF. J is TRBJ2-3 and V is TRBV6-2 or TRBV6-3, with TRBD1 identical over 10 bases. J gave up 1 base and V 6 bases, and 7 bases lay outside the gene matches. CDR3 length: 16 amino acids. The germline gives CDR1 MNHEY, CDR2 SVGEGT.

The table lists this clone with a few counts. The chain couples TRBV6-5 to TRBJ1-6, with 7 bases fitting TRBD1. V was pared by 6 bases and J by 7 bases, with 6 bases of the junction left unmatched. Germline V CDR1 and CDR2: MNHEY, SVGAGI. The CDR3 sequence is 14 residues long. The DNA of the CDR3 is TGTGCCAGCAGAAACCGGGACAGCAATTCACCCCTCCACTTT. Amino acid sequence: CASRNRDSNSPLHF.

The CDR3 loop is CASRAGLAYEQYF. CDR3 in DNA: TGCGCCAGCAGAGCGGGGCTTGCCTACGAGCAGTACTTC. The rearrangement links TRBV10-2 to TRBJ2-7, with TRBD2 matching over 7 bases. Losses at the gene ends were 6 bases for V and 2 bases for J; bases not matched to a gene: 4. This CDR3 is built from 13 residues. Germline lookup yields CDR1 WSHSY and CDR2 SAAADI.

This clone was detected a few times. The V call is TRBV24-1, the J call TRBJ2-7; D not resolved. V lost 5 bases and J lost 0, with 13 bases in between. There are 15 residues in the CDR3. Germline V lookup: CDR1 KGHDR, CDR2 SFDVKD. The CDR3 coding sequence is TGTGCCACCAGTGGAAATTCGAAGAGCTCCTACGAGCAGTACTTC. Protein sequence: CATSGNSKSSYEQYF.

In DNA, the CDR3 is TGTGCCAGCAGTTACCAGGCGAATCAGCCCCAGCATTTT. Translating gives CASSYQANQPQHF. This chain uses TRBV6-5 with TRBJ1-5, with unresolved D. V was cut by 2 bases and J by 4 bases, with 6 bases left in between. In germline, CDR1 is MNHEY, CDR2 SVGAGI. The CDR3 contains 13 residues.

In DNA, the CDR3 is TGTGCCAGCAGTTACGGCGGGGATAGCAATCAGCCCCAGCATTTT. Translated: CASSYGGDSNQPQHF. The J gene is TRBJ1-5, the V gene TRBV6-5; D gene unclear. This CDR3 comprises 15 residues. Trimming shortened V by 2 bases and J by 0 bases, and 8 bases separated the two germline ends. Germline-derived CDR1 and CDR2 are MNHEY and SVGAGI.

The chain employs TRBV6-1 and TRBJ2-3, with a weak D call TRBD2 (6 bases). CDR3 length: 17 residues. V was cut by 4 bases and J by 6 bases, with 23 bases left in between. Germline CDR1 MNHNS, CDR2 SASEGT. This CDR3 is CASSAWAKSDGGDTQYF. The CDR3, as DNA: TGTGCCAGCAGTGCCTGGGCAAAGTCAGATGGGGGGGATACGCAGTATTTT.

The rearrangement links TRBV27 to TRBJ1-2; TRBD1 agrees at 12 bases. The CDR3 runs to 15 residues. The V gene's germline CDR1 is MNHEY and CDR2 SMNVEV (reference sequence). V shed 5 bases and J 5 bases; nucleotides not matched to a gene: 6. In DNA, the CDR3 is TGTGCCAGCAGTGCAGGGACAGGGGGCTGGTATGGCTACACCTTC. It codes for CASSAGTGGWYGYTF.

The chain couples TRBV9 to TRBJ1-2; possibly TRBD1 for D (6 bases). V was cut by 0 bases and J by 4 bases, with 19 bases left in between. The CDR3 is 17 amino acids. Germline-derived CDR1 and CDR2 are SGDLS and YYNGEE. CDR3 in amino acids: CASSVVGGGPGGYGYTF. CDR3 DNA: TGTGCCAGCAGCGTAGTTGGTGGGGGCCCCGGAGGCTATGGCTACACCTTC.

This clone occurred once. The chain recombines TRBV30 with TRBJ1-6, with 7 bases fitting TRBD1. J gave up 1 base and V 0 bases, and 12 bases lay outside the gene matches. Germline lookup yields CDR1 GTSNPN and CDR2 SVGIG (reference sequence). This CDR3 comprises 19 residues. The CDR3 coding sequence is TGTGCCTGGAGTGTAAGGCGACAGGGATCAAGTTCCTATAATTCACCCCTCCACTTT. This translates into CAWSVRRQGSSSYNSPLHF.